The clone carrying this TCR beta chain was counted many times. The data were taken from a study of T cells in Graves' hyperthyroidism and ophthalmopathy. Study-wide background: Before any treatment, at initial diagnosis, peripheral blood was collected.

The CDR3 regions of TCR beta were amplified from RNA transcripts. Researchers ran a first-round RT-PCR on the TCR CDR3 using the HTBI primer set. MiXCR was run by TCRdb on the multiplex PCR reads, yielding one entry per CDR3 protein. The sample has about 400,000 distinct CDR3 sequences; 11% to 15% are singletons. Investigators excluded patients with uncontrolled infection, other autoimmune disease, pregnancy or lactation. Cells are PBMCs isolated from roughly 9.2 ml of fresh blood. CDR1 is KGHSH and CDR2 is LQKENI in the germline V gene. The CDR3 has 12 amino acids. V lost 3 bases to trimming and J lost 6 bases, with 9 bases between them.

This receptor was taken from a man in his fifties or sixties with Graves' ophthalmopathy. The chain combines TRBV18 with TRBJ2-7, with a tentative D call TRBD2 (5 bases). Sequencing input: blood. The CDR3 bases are TGTGCCAGCTCACCGGATGCGGGCGAGCAGTACTTC. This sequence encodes CASSPDAGEQYF.